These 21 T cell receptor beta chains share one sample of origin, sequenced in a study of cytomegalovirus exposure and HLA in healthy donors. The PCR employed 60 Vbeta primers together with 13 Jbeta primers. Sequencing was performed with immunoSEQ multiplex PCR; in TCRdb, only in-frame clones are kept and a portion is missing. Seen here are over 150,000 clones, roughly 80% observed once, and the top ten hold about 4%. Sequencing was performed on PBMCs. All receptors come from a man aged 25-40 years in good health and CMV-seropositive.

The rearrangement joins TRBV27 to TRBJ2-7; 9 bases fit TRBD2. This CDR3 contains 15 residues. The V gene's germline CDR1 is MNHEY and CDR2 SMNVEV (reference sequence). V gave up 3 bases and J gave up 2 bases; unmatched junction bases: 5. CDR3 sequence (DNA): TGTGCCAGCAGTTTTTCGCTAGCGGGGCCCTACGAGCAGTACTTC. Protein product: CASSFSLAGPYEQYF.

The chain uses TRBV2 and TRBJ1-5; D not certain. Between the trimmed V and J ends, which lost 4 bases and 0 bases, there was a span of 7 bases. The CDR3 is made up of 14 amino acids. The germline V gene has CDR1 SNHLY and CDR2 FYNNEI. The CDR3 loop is CASSGDYSNQPQHF. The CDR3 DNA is TGTGCCAGCAGTGGAGACTATAGCAATCAGCCCCAGCATTTT.

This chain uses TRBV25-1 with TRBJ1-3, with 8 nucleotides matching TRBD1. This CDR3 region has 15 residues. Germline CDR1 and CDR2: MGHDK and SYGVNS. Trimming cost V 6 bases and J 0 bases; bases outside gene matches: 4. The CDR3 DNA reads TGTGCCAGCAGCGGACAGGGTGGCTCTGGAAACACCATATATTTT. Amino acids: CASSGQGGSGNTIYF.

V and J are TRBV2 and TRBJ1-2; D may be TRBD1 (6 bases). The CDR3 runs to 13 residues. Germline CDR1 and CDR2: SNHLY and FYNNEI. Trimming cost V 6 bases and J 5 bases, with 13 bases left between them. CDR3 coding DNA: TGTGCCAGCAGCCGGGACGGACAGTATGGCTACACCTTC. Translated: CASSRDGQYGYTF.

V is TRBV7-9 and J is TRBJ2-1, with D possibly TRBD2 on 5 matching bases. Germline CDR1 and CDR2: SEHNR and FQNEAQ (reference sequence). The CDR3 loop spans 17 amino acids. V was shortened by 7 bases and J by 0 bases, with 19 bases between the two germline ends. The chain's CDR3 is CASTLRRSPGSYNEQFF. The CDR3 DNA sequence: TGTGCCAGCACCCTTCGGAGGTCCCCCGGCTCCTACAATGAGCAGTTCTTC.

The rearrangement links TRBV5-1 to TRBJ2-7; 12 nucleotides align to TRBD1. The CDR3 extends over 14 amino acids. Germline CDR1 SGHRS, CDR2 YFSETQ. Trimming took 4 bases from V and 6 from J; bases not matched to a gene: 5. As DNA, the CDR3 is TGCGCCAGCAGCCCGGGACAGGGGGCGTCCGAGCAGTACTTC. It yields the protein CASSPGQGASEQYF. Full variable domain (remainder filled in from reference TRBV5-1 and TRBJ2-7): KAGVTQTPRYLIKTRGQQVTLSCSPISGHRSVSWYQQTPGQGLQFLFEYFSETQRNKGNFPGRFSGRQFSNSRSEMNVSTLELGDSALYLCASSPGQGASEQYFGPGTRLTVT.

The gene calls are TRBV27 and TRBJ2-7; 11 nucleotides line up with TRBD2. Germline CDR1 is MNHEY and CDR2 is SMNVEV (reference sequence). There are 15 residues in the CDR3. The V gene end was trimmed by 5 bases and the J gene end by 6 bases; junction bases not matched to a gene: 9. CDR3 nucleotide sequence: TGTGCCAGCAGTACCGAGACTAGCGGGGCAGGCGAGCAGTACTTC. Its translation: CASSTETSGAGEQYF.

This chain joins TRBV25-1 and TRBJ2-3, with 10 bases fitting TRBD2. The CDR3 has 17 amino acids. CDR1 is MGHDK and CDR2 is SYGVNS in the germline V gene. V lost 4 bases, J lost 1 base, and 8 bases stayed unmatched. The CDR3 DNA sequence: TGTGCCAGCAGTGTCCTAGCGGGGGCGGGAGGCACAGATACGCAGTATTTT. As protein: CASSVLAGAGGTDTQYF.

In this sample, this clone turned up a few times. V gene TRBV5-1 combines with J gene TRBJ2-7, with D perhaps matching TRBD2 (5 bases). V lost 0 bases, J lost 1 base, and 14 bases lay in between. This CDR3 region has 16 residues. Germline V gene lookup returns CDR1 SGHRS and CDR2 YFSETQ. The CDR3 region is CASSLDERRESYEQYF. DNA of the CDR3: TGCGCCAGCAGCTTGGACGAGCGGCGAGAATCCTACGAGCAGTACTTC.

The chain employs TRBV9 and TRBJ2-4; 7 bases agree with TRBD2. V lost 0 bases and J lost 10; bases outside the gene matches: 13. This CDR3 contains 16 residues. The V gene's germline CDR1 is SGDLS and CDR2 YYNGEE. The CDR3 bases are TGTGCCAGCAGCGTAGTGTCGACCGCGGAGGGAGGGATTCAGTACTTC. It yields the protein CASSVVSTAEGGIQYF.

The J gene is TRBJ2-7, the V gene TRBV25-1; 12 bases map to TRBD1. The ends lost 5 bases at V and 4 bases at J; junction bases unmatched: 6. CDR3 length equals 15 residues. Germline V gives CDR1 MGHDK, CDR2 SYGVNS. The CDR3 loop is CASSTGTGGAYEQYF. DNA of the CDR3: TGTGCCAGCAGTACCGGGACAGGGGGCGCGTACGAGCAGTACTTC.

The DNA of the CDR3 is TGTGCCAGCAGTTTATCGTTAGCTAGGGGGTCAGATACGCAGTATTTT. It translates to CASSLSLARGSDTQYF. The V gene is TRBV27, the J gene TRBJ2-3; tentative D call: TRBD1 (6 bases). V was trimmed by 0 bases and J by 4 bases, leaving 14 bases between them. The germline CDR1 and CDR2 sequences are MNHEY and SMNVEV (reference sequence). The CDR3 extends over 16 amino acids.

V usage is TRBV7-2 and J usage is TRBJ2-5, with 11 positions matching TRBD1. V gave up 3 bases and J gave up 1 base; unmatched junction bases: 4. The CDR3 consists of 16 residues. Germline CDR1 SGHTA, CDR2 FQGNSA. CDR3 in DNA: TGTGCCAGCAGCTTGTGGACAGGGGGCCTCCAAGAGACCCAGTACTTC. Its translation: CASSLWTGGLQETQYF.

The CDR3 region has the DNA TGTGCCACCAGCAGAGGGGTCCCAGGGCTAAGGGACGAGCAGTACTTC. Protein: CATSRGVPGLRDEQYF. V is TRBV15 and J is TRBJ2-7, with D maybe TRBD1 (5 bases). V was shortened by 1 base and J by 5 bases, with 18 bases between the two germline ends. The CDR3 spans 16 residues. Germline lookup yields CDR1 LNHNV and CDR2 YYDKDF (reference sequence).

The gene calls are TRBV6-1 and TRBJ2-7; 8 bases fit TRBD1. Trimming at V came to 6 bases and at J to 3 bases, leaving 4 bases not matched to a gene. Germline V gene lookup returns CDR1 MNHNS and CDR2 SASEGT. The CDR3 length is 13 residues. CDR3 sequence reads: CASREGTGYEQYF. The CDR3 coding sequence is TGTGCCAGCAGGGAGGGGACAGGCTACGAGCAGTACTTC.

In DNA form, the CDR3 reads TGTGCCAGTAGTATAGATCCCAGGGAAGGTGAGCAGTACTTC. This gives the protein CASSIDPREGEQYF. This rearrangement joins TRBV19 to TRBJ2-7, with a weak D call TRBD1 (5 bases). V was shortened by 0 bases and J by 7 bases, with 13 bases between the two germline ends. The CDR3 spans 14 residues. Germline CDR1 is LNHDA and CDR2 is SQIVND (reference sequence). Full variable domain (missing parts from reference TRBV19 and TRBJ2-7): DGGITQSPKYLFRKEGQNVTLSCEQNLNHDAMYWYRQDPGQGLRLIYYSQIVNDFQKGDIAEGYSVSREKKESFPLTVTSAQKNPTAFYLCASSIDPREGEQYFGPGTRLTVT.

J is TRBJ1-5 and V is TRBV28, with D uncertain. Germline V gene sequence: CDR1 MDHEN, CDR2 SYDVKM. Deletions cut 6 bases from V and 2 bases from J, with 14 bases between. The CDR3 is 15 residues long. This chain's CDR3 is CASSPPGIGNQPQHF. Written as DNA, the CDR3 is TGTGCCAGCAGCCCTCCGGGGATTGGCAATCAGCCCCAGCATTTT.

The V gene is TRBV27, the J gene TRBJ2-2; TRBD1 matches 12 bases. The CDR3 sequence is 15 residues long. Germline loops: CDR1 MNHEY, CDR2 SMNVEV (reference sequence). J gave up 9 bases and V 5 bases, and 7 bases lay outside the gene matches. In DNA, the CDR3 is TGTGCCAGCAGTCCGGGACAGGGGGCTAGCAGGGAGCTGTTTTTT. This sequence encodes CASSPGQGASRELFF.

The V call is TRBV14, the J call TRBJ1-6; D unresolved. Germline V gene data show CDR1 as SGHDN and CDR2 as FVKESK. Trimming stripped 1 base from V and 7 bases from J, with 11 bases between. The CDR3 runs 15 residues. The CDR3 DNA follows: TGTGCCAGCAGCCAAGGGCAGGCTTCCAATTCACCCCTCCACTTT. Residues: CASSQGQASNSPLHF.

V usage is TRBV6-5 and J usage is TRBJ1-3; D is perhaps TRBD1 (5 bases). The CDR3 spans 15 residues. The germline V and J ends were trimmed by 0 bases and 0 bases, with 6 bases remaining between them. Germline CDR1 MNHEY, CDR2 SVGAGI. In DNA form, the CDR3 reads TGTGCCAGCAGTTACTCGGACAACTCTGGAAACACCATATATTTT. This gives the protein CASSYSDNSGNTIYF.

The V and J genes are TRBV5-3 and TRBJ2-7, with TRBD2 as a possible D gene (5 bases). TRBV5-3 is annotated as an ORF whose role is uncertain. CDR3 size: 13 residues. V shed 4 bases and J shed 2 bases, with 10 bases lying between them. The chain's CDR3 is CARSNSRAYEQYF. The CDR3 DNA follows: TGTGCCAGAAGCAACTCGAGGGCCTACGAGCAGTACTTC.